This T cell receptor (beta chain) was profiled in a study of cytomegalovirus exposure and HLA in healthy donors. Study conclusions and caveats: For TCR beta chains, V- and J-gene trimming was later linked to a missense DCLRE1C variant.

Primers for the PCR totalled 60 Vbeta and 13 Jbeta. Assay used: immunoSEQ multiplex PCR; TCRdb lists only in-frame clones, some missing. The sample has around 120,000 clones, more than 75% seen once. Germline V gene sequence: CDR1 LNHDA, CDR2 SQIVND (reference sequence). The junction had 11 bases not matched to a gene; V was cut back by 6 bases and J by 8 bases. This CDR3 comprises 15 residues. In the case of this clone: The antigen remains undetermined.

Each donor was nominally healthy when sampled (though unrecorded immune exposures were likely). The sequenced sample was PBMCs. The clonotype was recovered from a man between 18 and 35 years old in good health and CMV-seronegative. The V and J genes are TRBV19 and TRBJ2-1; 9 bases align to TRBD2. CDR3: CASSVQGTSSYEQFF. DNA for the CDR3: TGTGCCAGTAGCGTCCAAGGGACTAGCTCTTATGAGCAGTTCTTC.